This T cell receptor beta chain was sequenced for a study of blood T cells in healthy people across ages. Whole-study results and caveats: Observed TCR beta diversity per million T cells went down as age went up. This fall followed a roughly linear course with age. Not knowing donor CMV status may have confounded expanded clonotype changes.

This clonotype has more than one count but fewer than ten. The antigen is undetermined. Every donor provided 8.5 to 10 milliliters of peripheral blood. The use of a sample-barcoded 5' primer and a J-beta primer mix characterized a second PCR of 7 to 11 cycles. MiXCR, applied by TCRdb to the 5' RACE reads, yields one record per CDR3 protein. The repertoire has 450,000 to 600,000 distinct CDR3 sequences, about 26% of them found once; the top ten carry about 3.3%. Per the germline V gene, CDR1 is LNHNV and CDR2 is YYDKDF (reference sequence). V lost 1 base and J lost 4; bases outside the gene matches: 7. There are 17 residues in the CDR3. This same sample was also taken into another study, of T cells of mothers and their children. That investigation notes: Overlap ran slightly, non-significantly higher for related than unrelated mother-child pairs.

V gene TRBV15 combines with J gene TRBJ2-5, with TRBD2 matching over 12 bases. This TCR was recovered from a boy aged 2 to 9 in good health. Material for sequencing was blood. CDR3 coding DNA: TGTGCCACCAGCAGAGGCGGACTAGCGGGGAGGTCAGAGACCCAGTACTTC. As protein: CATSRGGLAGRSETQYF.